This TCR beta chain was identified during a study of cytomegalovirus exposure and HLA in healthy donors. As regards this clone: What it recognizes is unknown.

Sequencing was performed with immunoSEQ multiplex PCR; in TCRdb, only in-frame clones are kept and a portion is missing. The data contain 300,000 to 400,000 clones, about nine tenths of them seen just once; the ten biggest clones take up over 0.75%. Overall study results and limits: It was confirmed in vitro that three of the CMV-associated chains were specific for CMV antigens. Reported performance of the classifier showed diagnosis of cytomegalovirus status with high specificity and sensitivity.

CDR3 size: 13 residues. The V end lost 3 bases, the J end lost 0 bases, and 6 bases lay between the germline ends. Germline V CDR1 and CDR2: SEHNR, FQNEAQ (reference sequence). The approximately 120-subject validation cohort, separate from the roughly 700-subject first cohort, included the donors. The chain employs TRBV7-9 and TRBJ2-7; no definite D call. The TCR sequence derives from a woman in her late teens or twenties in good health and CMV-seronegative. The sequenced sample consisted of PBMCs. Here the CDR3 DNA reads TGTGCCAGCAGCTTGGTCAGCTCCTACGAGCAGTACTTC. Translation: CASSLVSSYEQYF.